These 15 T cell receptor beta chains came from one sample sequenced in a study of blood T cell repertoires in COVID-19 (dated by TCRdb to the early 2020s). Library preparation used the immunoSEQ multiplex PCR assay. Not all clones reach the TCRdb copy of this immuneACCESS table, which keeps in-frame sequences only. Checked studies attribute under half of the gap to unresolved V genes and leave the rest unexplained. This sample lists around 150,000 clones; 70% to 85% were detected once. Of the sample, over 20% is held by the ten largest clones. Sequenced material: peripheral blood. These TCRs come from a woman older than 75 with acute or convalescent COVID-19.

This rearrangement joins TRBV10-3 to TRBJ2-7; D is perhaps TRBD1 (6 bases). Between the trimmed V and J ends, which lost 7 bases and 6 bases, there was a span of 16 bases. This CDR3 is 13 amino acids long. Germline loops: CDR1 ENHRY, CDR2 SYGVKD. CDR3 bases: TGTGCCATCACAGACTTACAGGGTGGCGAGCAGTACTTC. Translated, it gives CAITDLQGGEQYF.

V gene TRBV7-8 combines with J gene TRBJ2-7; TRBD2 matches 13 bases. With the DNA end fitting TRBJ2-1 better, the J assignment may be wrong. The CDR3 consists of 16 residues. The V gene's germline CDR1 is SGHVS and CDR2 FQNEAQ. CDR3 sequence reads: CASSIGTSGIYNEQFF. In DNA form, the CDR3 reads TGTGCCAGCAGCATTGGGACTAGCGGGATCTACAATGAGCAGTTCTTC.

V usage is TRBV7-8 and J usage is TRBJ2-7, with 12 positions matching TRBD1. CDR3 length equals 16 residues. V lost 1 base to trimming and J lost 5 bases; unmatched junction nucleotides: 6. The germline CDR1 and CDR2 sequences are SGHVS and FQNEAQ. The CDR3 sequence: CASSLGFGTGGHEQYF. CDR3 DNA: TGTGCCAGCAGCTTAGGGTTCGGGACAGGGGGCCACGAGCAGTACTTC.

This clone was seen a handful of times. CDR3 protein: CASSLDRPNYGYTF. The CDR3 region has the DNA TGCGCCAGCAGCTTGGACAGACCTAACTATGGCTACACCTTC. The chain recombines TRBV5-1 with TRBJ1-2; the D is unclear. Per germline, CDR1 SGHRS and CDR2 YFSETQ. Trimming took 0 bases from V and 0 from J, leaving 6 bases between them. This CDR3 spans 14 amino acids.

This rearrangement joins TRBV9 to TRBJ2-2; D gene uncertain. The CDR3 sequence is 11 residues long. Germline V gene lookup returns CDR1 SGDLS and CDR2 YYNGEE. Trimming cost V 3 bases and J 5 bases, with 2 bases left between them. The DNA for the CDR3 is TGTGCCAGCAGCGCGACCGGGGAGCTGTTTTTT. Protein sequence: CASSATGELFF.

The chain carries TRBV10-3 and TRBJ1-2, with 8 bases fitting TRBD1. Germline values: CDR1 ENHRY, CDR2 SYGVKD. The CDR3 covers 15 residues. V gave up 2 bases and J gave up 6 bases; unmatched junction bases: 8. Written as DNA, the CDR3 is TGTGCCATCAGTGAGGGGCAGGGGGCTAGTGATGGCTACACCTTC. Residues: CAISEGQGASDGYTF.

The chain couples TRBV15 to TRBJ2-3; D perhaps matches TRBD1 (6 bases). Trimming took off 1 base at V and 7 bases at J, with 21 bases between the two ends. The germline gives CDR1 LNHNV, CDR2 YYDKDF (reference sequence). The CDR3 is 17 amino acids. CDR3 DNA sequence: TGTGCCACCAGCAGAGCGGCCCGCAGGGGCACAAGGCATACGCAGTATTTT. Translating it yields CATSRAARRGTRHTQYF.

The gene calls are TRBV5-1 and TRBJ2-1, with 7 bases fitting TRBD1. CDR1 is SGHRS and CDR2 is YFSETQ in the germline V gene. The CDR3 is made up of 15 amino acids. V trimming: 4 bases; J trimming: 1 base; junction bases outside the gene matches: 5. The CDR3 DNA follows: TGCGCCAGCAGCGTACAGGGGTTATCCTACAATGAGCAGTTCTTC. It specifies CASSVQGLSYNEQFF.

The chain couples TRBV27 to TRBJ1-1, with 8 bases lining up with TRBD1. With V trimmed by 7 bases and J by 10 bases, 5 bases remained unmatched. This CDR3 contains 11 residues. Germline V gives CDR1 MNHEY, CDR2 SMNVEV (reference sequence). CDR3 in amino acids: CASNHRGVAFF. DNA of the CDR3: TGTGCCAGCAACCACAGGGGGGTAGCTTTCTTT.

The chain couples TRBV6-6 to TRBJ2-3; a possible D gene is TRBD2 (5 bases). CDR1 and CDR2 from the germline V gene are MNHNY and SVGAGI (reference sequence). V was trimmed by 6 bases and J by 1 base, leaving 8 bases between them. The CDR3 runs 13 residues. The CDR3 bases are TGTGCCAGCAGCAGACTACGCACAGATACGCAGTATTTT. Its translation is CASSRLRTDTQYF.

This chain connects TRBV29-1 to TRBJ2-1, with D possibly TRBD2 on 6 matching bases. CDR1 and CDR2 from the germline V gene are SQVTM and ANQGSEA. The CDR3 is 13 amino acids. V was cut by 6 bases and J by 5 bases, with 14 bases left in between. The chain's CDR3 is CSVGLLLDNEQFF. The CDR3 nucleotides are TGCAGCGTGGGACTCCTCCTTGACAATGAGCAGTTCTTC.

This clone has just a few counts. The chain links TRBV21-1 to TRBJ1-2; the table's TRBD1 call for D was not verified on the DNA. TRBV21-1 is termed a pseudogene. This CDR3 is built from 15 residues. In DNA, the CDR3 is TGTGCCAGCAAAGAGGACAGGGGAGAGGTCGGTGGCTACACCTTC. The encoded protein is CASKEDRGEVGGYTF.

To note about this clone: Germline is not matched at one junction end, which may reflect a read error. The V and J genes are TRBV4-2 and TRBJ2-7, with 8 bases lining up with TRBD2. The CDR3 totals 17 residues. Germline V gene lookup returns CDR1 LGHNA and CDR2 YNFKEQ. The CDR3 DNA sequence: TGTGCCAGCAGCCAAGATCAGGCTTTCTCGTCGGGTCGGGGGGGTCACTTC. It yields the protein CASSQDQAFSSGRGGHF.

V usage is TRBV5-1 and J usage is TRBJ2-5; D gene unclear. CDR1 is SGHRS, CDR2 YFSETQ, per germline. The ends were cut back, 4 bases at V and 1 base at J, with 5 bases in the middle. The CDR3 length is 12 residues. The CDR3 spells CASSLPQETQYF. CDR3 DNA: TGCGCCAGCAGCCTACCCCAAGAGACCCAGTACTTC.

This clone appeared a single time. One end of the junction fails to match germline, which may point to a read error. The rearrangement joins TRBV6-5 to TRBJ1-2, with 12 nucleotides matching TRBD1. This CDR3 spans 14 amino acids. Germline V CDR1 and CDR2: MNHEY, SVGAGI. CDR3 DNA sequence: TGTGCCAGCAGGGATGGGACAGGGGGCTCATCCCACTTCTTC. Amino acids: CASRDGTGGSSHFF.